This paragraph covers one T cell receptor (beta chain) sequence. The antigen remains undetermined. This sample is drawn from a study of a mutant IDH1 vaccine in newly diagnosed glioma. At the level of the study: Pretreatment consisted of radiotherapy, temozolomide, or both, with most receiving both. Study-level points and caveats: Changes in top peripheral clonotypes did not appear linked to pseudoprogression. Vaccine-induced responses were seen in roughly 93% of patients, spanning several MHC alleles.

Deletions cut 2 bases from V and 4 bases from J, with 5 bases between. This CDR3 is built from 12 residues. Germline V gives CDR1 MNHNY, CDR2 SVGAGI (reference sequence). Indicated time point: week 47, end of study. All doses held 300 ug of mutant IDH1 20-mer peptide, with topical imiquimod. Across weeks 1, 3, 5, 7, 11, 15, 19 and 23, patients received a vaccination each time, eight in all. The protocol was immunoSEQ multiplex PCR, while the TCRdb copy is restricted to in-frame clones and leaves out a portion. The repertoire consists of 56,000 or so clones, with about 80% occurring once and the leading ten covering around 5%.

The sequence derives from a man aged 50 to 60 with glioma. The chain is built from TRBV6-6 and TRBJ1-1, with D tentatively TRBD1 (5 bases). The sample consisted of PBMCs, taken from a glioma patient whose treatment included an IDH1 peptide vaccine. The CDR3 DNA reads TGTGCCAGCAGTTACGGGACCACTGAAGCTTTCTTT. This encodes CASSYGTTEAFF.